These 30 T cell receptor beta chains share one sample of origin, sequenced in a study of blood T cell repertoires in COVID-19. The repertoire was sequenced with immunoSEQ multiplex PCR; TCRdb's copy has only in-frame clones and lacks some. Of roughly 350,000 clones in the sample, 87% were seen once. Source material: peripheral blood. Source of these receptors: a woman aged 45-59 years with COVID-19, enrolled during active disease.

This clone has more than one count but fewer than ten. The V gene is TRBV5-1, the J gene TRBJ1-2; 7 bases match TRBD1. This CDR3 contains 14 residues. The germline gives CDR1 SGHRS, CDR2 YFSETQ. V gave up 0 bases and J gave up 10 bases; unmatched junction bases: 9. In nucleotides, the CDR3 is TGCGCCAGCAGCTTGGGCAGGGGGTTTCTGGTCTACACCTTC. Its protein product is CASSLGRGFLVYTF.

V usage is TRBV7-9 and J usage is TRBJ2-7; no definite D call. In germline, CDR1 is SEHNR, CDR2 FQNEAQ (reference sequence). V was cut by 1 base and J by 3 bases, with 19 bases left in between. This CDR3 has 17 amino acids. CDR3 bases: TGTGCCAGCAGCTTAGATCACTCAGACACACCCTTCTACGAGCAGTACTTC. Translation gives CASSLDHSDTPFYEQYF.

This chain connects TRBV30 to TRBJ2-6, with unresolved D. V lost 0 bases, J lost 4 bases, and 10 bases lay in between. Germline V gives CDR1 GTSNPN, CDR2 SVGIG (reference sequence). The CDR3 covers 15 residues. The CDR3 sequence: CAWSVPLLGANVLTF. The DNA for the CDR3 is TGTGCCTGGAGTGTACCCCTACTCGGGGCCAACGTCCTGACTTTC.

The chain employs TRBV18 and TRBJ1-4; TRBD1 is a possible D gene (5 bases). This CDR3 comprises 15 residues. V lost 1 base and J 3 bases, leaving 9 bases between the germline ends. Germline CDR1 and CDR2: KGHSH and LQKENI. The CDR3 loop reads CASSPQGLSNEKLFF. In DNA, the CDR3 is TGTGCCAGCTCACCACAGGGACTATCTAATGAAAAACTGTTTTTT.

The CDR3 DNA follows: TGTGCCAGCAGTGCCAGAAATGAGCAGTTCTTC. This codes for CASSARNEQFF. The V gene is TRBV2, the J gene TRBJ2-1; D is uncertain. The germline CDR1 and CDR2 sequences are SNHLY and FYNNEI. Between the trimmed V and J ends, which lost 4 bases and 7 bases, there was a span of 5 bases. CDR3 size: 11 residues.

The CDR3 sequence is CASSPRLREDFNYGYTF. The CDR3 bases are TGTGCCAGCTCCCCTCGTCTCCGGGAAGATTTTAACTATGGCTACACCTTC. The chain couples TRBV18 to TRBJ1-2; no firm D call. Trimming removed 6 bases from V and 1 base from J, with 21 bases in between. Germline V lookup: CDR1 KGHSH, CDR2 LQKENI. The CDR3 contains 17 residues.

This chain connects TRBV6-6 to TRBJ1-2, with TRBD1 identical over 9 bases. J lost 8 bases, V lost 6 bases, and 10 bases had no gene match. CDR3 size: 14 residues. The V gene's germline CDR1 is MNHNY and CDR2 SVGAGI (reference sequence). The CDR3 DNA follows: TGTGCCAGCAGGACGAGGGACAGGGTCGTGGGCTACACCTTC. It specifies CASRTRDRVVGYTF.

The rearrangement joins TRBV9 to TRBJ2-2; possible D gene TRBD2, 6 bases. This CDR3 region has 16 residues. In germline, CDR1 is SGDLS, CDR2 YYNGEE. V lost 3 bases to trimming and J lost 4 bases, with 16 bases between them. CDR3 nucleotide sequence: TGTGCCAGCAGCGCGTACGGCGGGCGGGGCACCGGGGAGCTGTTTTTT. Translating it yields CASSAYGGRGTGELFF.

This sequence joins TRBV6-5 and TRBJ2-2; possible D gene TRBD2, 5 bases. Trimming stripped 5 bases from V and 7 bases from J, with 17 bases between. Germline assignment: CDR1 MNHEY and CDR2 SVGAGI. The CDR3 is 15 amino acids. This CDR3 is CASSLGLLRVGELFF. The DNA for the CDR3 is TGTGCCAGCAGTCTAGGACTCTTGAGGGTCGGGGAGCTGTTTTTT.

The chain combines TRBV5-6 with TRBJ1-5; 10 nucleotides match TRBD1. The germline CDR1 and CDR2 sequences are SGHDT and YYEEEE. The ends lost 0 bases at V and 6 bases at J; junction bases unmatched: 9. This CDR3 is built from 17 residues. CDR3 coding DNA: TGTGCCAGCAGCTTGGGGATACCGGGACAGGGGACTCAGCCCCAGCATTTT. Encoded protein: CASSLGIPGQGTQPQHF. Complete variable domain (other parts from reference TRBV5-6 and TRBJ1-5): DAGVTQSPTHLIKTRGQQVTLRCSPKSGHDTVSWYQQALGQGPQFIFQYYEEEERQRGNFPDRFSGHQFPNYSSELNVNALLLGDSALYLCASSLGIPGQGTQPQHFGDGTRLSIL.

This chain uses TRBV4-1 with TRBJ1-2, with TRBD1 matching over 9 bases. Germline CDR1 is MGHRA and CDR2 is YSYEKL. With 4 bases clipped from V and 7 bases from J, the junction kept 7 bases outside the gene matches. There are 14 residues in the CDR3. CDR3 protein: CASSLTTGGSGYTF. DNA for the CDR3: TGCGCCAGCAGCCTCACCACAGGGGGCTCTGGCTACACCTTC.

The chain combines TRBV4-1 with TRBJ1-2; 7 positions match TRBD1. V lost 8 bases to trimming and J lost 5 bases; unmatched junction nucleotides: 11. Looked up from germline, CDR1 is MGHRA and CDR2 is YSYEKL. The CDR3 sequence is 14 residues long. This CDR3 reads CASALGQPPYGYTF. DNA of the CDR3: TGCGCCAGCGCCCTGGGACAGCCTCCTTATGGCTACACCTTC.

The chain combines TRBV2 with TRBJ2-2, with 11 bases identical to TRBD2. V was clipped by 8 bases and J by 5 bases; unmatched bases: 10. Germline-derived CDR1 and CDR2 are SNHLY and FYNNEI. The CDR3 has 16 residues. The CDR3 here is CASRGSGRADTGELFF. The CDR3 DNA reads as TGTGCCAGCCGAGGTAGCGGGAGGGCCGATACCGGGGAGCTGTTTTTT.

This clone was seen just once. The chain is built from TRBV7-9 and TRBJ2-7; perhaps TRBD2 as D (5 bases). The CDR3 is 15 amino acids. The V and J ends lost 1 base and 0 bases respectively, with 10 bases between them. The V gene's germline CDR1 is SEHNR and CDR2 FQNEAQ (reference sequence). The CDR3 spells CASSLDPGSSYEQYF. The DNA for the CDR3 is TGTGCCAGCAGCTTAGATCCGGGGAGCTCCTACGAGCAGTACTTC. The whole variable domain, remainder taken from reference TRBV7-9 and TRBJ2-7, is DTGVSQNPRHKITKRGQNVTFRCDPISEHNRLYWYRQTLGQGPEFLTYFQNEAQLEKSRLLSDRFSAERPKGSFSTLEIQRTEQGDSAMYLCASSLDPGSSYEQYFGPGTRLTVT.

The rearrangement links TRBV5-4 to TRBJ2-1, with 9 bases lining up with TRBD2. Trimming at V came to 3 bases and at J to 4 bases, leaving 5 bases not matched to a gene. CDR3 length: 15 amino acids. CDR1 is SGHNT and CDR2 is YYREEE in the germline V gene (reference sequence). The CDR3 loop reads CASSSGLAPYNEQFF. DNA for the CDR3: TGTGCCAGCAGCTCGGGACTAGCACCGTACAATGAGCAGTTCTTC.

CDR3 sequence reads: CASSPRDRQETQYF. In nucleotides, the CDR3 is TGTGCCAGCAGCCCCCGGGACAGACAAGAGACCCAGTACTTC. The rearrangement uses TRBV3-1 (or the pseudogene TRBV3-2) and TRBJ2-5, with 7 positions matching TRBD1. Germline values: CDR1 LGHDT, CDR2 YNNKEL (reference sequence). The CDR3 loop spans 14 amino acids. With V trimmed by 4 bases and J by 2 bases, 4 bases remained unmatched.

The table lists this clone with a few counts. This chain links TRBV27 with TRBJ2-7; perhaps TRBD2 as D (5 bases). The V and J ends lost 0 bases and 2 bases respectively, with 8 bases between them. CDR3 size: 14 residues. Germline V gene sequence: CDR1 MNHEY, CDR2 SMNVEV (reference sequence). This CDR3 is CASSLSVGAYEQYF. CDR3 DNA: TGTGCCAGCAGTTTATCGGTCGGGGCCTACGAGCAGTACTTC.

This CDR3 reads CASSVGRSSGANVLTF. The CDR3 DNA reads TGTGCCAGCAGCGTAGGAAGGAGCTCTGGGGCCAACGTCCTGACTTTC. The chain uses TRBV9 and TRBJ2-6; no clear D gene. This CDR3 contains 16 residues. Germline CDR1 SGDLS, CDR2 YYNGEE. Trimming pared 0 bases from V and 0 bases from J, leaving 7 bases between.

This sequence joins TRBV6-5 and TRBJ1-1, with D possibly being TRBD1 (6 bases). The CDR3 sequence is 14 residues long. Germline CDR1 MNHEY, CDR2 SVGAGI. The germline V and J ends were trimmed by 6 bases and 1 base, with 12 bases remaining between them. This chain's CDR3 is CASRPQGSNTEAFF. CDR3 bases: TGTGCCAGCAGGCCACAGGGATCGAACACTGAAGCTTTCTTT.

A word on this clone: Being one base from a much bigger clone, this may be a read error. Different DNA sequences within this sample yield the same CDR3. The gene calls are TRBV6-5 and TRBJ1-1; D gene unclear. The V end was cut by 4 bases, the J end by 4 bases, with 7 bases between. This CDR3 is built from 12 residues. Germline CDR1 reads MNHEY; CDR2 reads SVGAGI. CDR3 protein: CASSLRGTEAFF. The DNA of the CDR3 is TGTGCCAGCAGTTTGCGGGGCACTGAAGCTTTCTTT.

V and J are TRBV6-2 or TRBV6-3 and TRBJ2-1, with 13 bases aligning to TRBD2. The CDR3 extends over 17 amino acids. J gave up 6 bases and V 6 bases, and 11 bases lay outside the gene matches. Per germline, CDR1 MNHEY and CDR2 SVGEGT. CDR3 protein: CASSLLRGLAGLNEQFF. CDR3 coding DNA: TGTGCCAGCAGCCTCTTAAGGGGACTAGCGGGACTCAATGAGCAGTTCTTC.

V gene TRBV18 combines with J gene TRBJ1-6, with D hard to call. V was cut by 5 bases and J by 8 bases, with 10 bases left in between. CDR3 size: 13 residues. The V gene's germline CDR1 is KGHSH and CDR2 LQKENI. The CDR3 DNA reads as TGTGCCAGCTCATCGAATCAGGATTCACCCCTCCACTTT. Amino acid sequence: CASSSNQDSPLHF.

In its sample, this clone was seen once. The rearrangement joins TRBV27 to TRBJ2-7; TRBD2 matches 8 bases. CDR1 is MNHEY and CDR2 is SMNVEV in the germline V gene (reference sequence). The CDR3 consists of 17 residues. Germline trimming cut 3 bases from V and 3 bases from J; bases unmatched to any gene: 13. This CDR3 is CASSLGYSGTRFYEQYF. The CDR3 DNA reads TGTGCCAGCAGTTTGGGATATAGCGGGACTCGCTTCTACGAGCAGTACTTC.

The gene calls are TRBV6-4 and TRBJ2-1; maybe TRBD2 (5 bases). V was shortened by 6 bases and J by 0 bases, with 15 bases between the two germline ends. Germline CDR1 reads MRHNA; CDR2 reads SNTAGT. CDR3 length: 16 residues. In DNA, the CDR3 is TGTGCCAGCAGCTTTAAGCTAGCAGGCTCCTACAATGAGCAGTTCTTC. This translates into CASSFKLAGSYNEQFF.

V gene TRBV19 combines with J gene TRBJ2-3; 9 positions match TRBD2. The germline V gene has CDR1 LNHDA and CDR2 SQIVND (reference sequence). The CDR3 covers 16 residues. V shed 3 bases and J 4 bases; nucleotides not matched to a gene: 8. Here the CDR3 reads CASSILAGEGSDTQYF. CDR3 coding DNA: TGTGCCAGTAGTATCTTAGCGGGAGAGGGTTCAGATACGCAGTATTTT.

The rearrangement joins TRBV6-5 to TRBJ2-7; D might be TRBD2 (6 bases). Germline V gene data show CDR1 as MNHEY and CDR2 as SVGAGI. Trimming removed 2 bases from V and 6 bases from J, with 11 bases in between. CDR3 length: 13 amino acids. CDR3: CASSYNAGGEQYF. In DNA, the CDR3 is TGTGCCAGCAGTTACAATGCCGGGGGCGAGCAGTACTTC.

The chain links TRBV28 to TRBJ1-5; 8 positions match TRBD1. This CDR3 comprises 15 residues. Germline V gene sequence: CDR1 MDHEN, CDR2 SYDVKM. V was pared by 4 bases and J by 1 base, with 3 bases of the junction left unmatched. The CDR3 DNA is TGTGCCAGCAGTTCGGACAGGGTCAGCAATCAGCCCCAGCATTTT. Its protein is CASSSDRVSNQPQHF. The variable domain in full, completed from reference TRBV28 and TRBJ1-5, reads DVKVTQSSRYLVKRTGEKVFLECVQDMDHENMFWYRQDPGLGLRLIYFSYDVKMKEKGDIPEGYSVSREKKERFSLILESASTNQTSMYLCASSSDRVSNQPQHFGDGTRLSIL.

The rearrangement uses TRBV6-5 and TRBJ1-4, with D unresolved. The germline gives CDR1 MNHEY, CDR2 SVGAGI. The CDR3 is 14 residues long. Trimming pared 6 bases from V and 0 bases from J, leaving 8 bases between. CDR3 sequence: CASRKRATNEKLFF. Here the CDR3 DNA reads TGTGCCAGCAGAAAGCGAGCAACTAATGAAAAACTGTTTTTT.

The sample holds one count of this clone. The chain recombines TRBV27 with TRBJ2-1, with TRBD1 matching over 7 bases. Germline V gene data show CDR1 as MNHEY and CDR2 as SMNVEV (reference sequence). Germline trimming cut 4 bases from V and 7 bases from J; bases unmatched to any gene: 7. This CDR3 region has 14 residues. Here the CDR3 reads CASSSSGTANEQFF. The CDR3 DNA reads TGTGCCAGCAGTTCGTCCGGGACAGCTAATGAGCAGTTCTTC.

This chain links TRBV6-5 with TRBJ1-1, with 7 positions matching TRBD1. The CDR3 totals 12 residues. The V gene end was trimmed by 6 bases and the J gene end by 10 bases; junction bases not matched to a gene: 8. Per the germline V gene, CDR1 is MNHEY and CDR2 is SVGAGI. The CDR3 region is CASRDDRVSAFF. CDR3 nucleotides: TGTGCCAGCAGGGACGACAGGGTATCAGCTTTCTTT.